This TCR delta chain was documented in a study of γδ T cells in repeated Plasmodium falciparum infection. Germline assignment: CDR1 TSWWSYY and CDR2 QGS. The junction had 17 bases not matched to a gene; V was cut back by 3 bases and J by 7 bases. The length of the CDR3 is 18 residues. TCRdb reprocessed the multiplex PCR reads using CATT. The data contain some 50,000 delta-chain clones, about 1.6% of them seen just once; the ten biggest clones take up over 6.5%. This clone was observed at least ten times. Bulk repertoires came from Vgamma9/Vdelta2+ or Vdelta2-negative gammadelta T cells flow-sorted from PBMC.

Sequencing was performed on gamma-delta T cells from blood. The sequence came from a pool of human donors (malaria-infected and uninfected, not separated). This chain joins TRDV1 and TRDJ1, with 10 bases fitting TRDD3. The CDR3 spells CALGEPLRTGGSGGKLIF. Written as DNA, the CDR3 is TGTGCTCTTGGGGAGCCACTACGTACTGGGGGATCGGGCGGTAAACTCATCTTT.